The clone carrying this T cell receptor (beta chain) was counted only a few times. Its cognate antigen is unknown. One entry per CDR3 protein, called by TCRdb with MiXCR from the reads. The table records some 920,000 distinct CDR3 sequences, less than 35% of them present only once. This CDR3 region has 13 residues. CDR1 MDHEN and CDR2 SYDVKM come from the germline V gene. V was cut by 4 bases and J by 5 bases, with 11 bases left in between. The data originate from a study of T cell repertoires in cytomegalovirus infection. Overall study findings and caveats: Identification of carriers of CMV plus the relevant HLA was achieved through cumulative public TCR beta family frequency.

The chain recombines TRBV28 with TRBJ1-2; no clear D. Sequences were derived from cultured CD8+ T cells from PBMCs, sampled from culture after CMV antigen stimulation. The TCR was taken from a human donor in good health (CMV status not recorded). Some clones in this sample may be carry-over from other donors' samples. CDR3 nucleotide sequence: TGTGCCAGCAGTTCGAGGAGTATTTATGGCTACACCTTC. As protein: CASSSRSIYGYTF.